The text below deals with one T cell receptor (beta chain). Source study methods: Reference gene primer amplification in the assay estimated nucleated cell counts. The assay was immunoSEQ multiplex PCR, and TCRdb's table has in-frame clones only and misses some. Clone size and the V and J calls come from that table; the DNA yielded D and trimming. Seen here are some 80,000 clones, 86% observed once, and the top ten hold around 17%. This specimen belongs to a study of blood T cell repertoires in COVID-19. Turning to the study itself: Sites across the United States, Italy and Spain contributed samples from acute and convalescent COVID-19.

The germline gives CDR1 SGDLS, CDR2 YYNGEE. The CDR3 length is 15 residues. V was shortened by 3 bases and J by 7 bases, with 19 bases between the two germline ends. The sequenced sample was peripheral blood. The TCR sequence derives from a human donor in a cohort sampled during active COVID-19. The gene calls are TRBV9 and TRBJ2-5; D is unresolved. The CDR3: CASSADQRVDRTQYF. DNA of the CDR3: TGTGCCAGCAGCGCCGATCAGCGAGTAGATAGGACCCAGTACTTC.